This T cell receptor beta chain is drawn from a study of T cell responses to AZD1222 COVID-19 vaccine. Germline CDR1 is SGHKS and CDR2 is YYEKEE (reference sequence). V shed 0 bases and J shed 3 bases, with 6 bases lying between them. This CDR3 spans 13 amino acids. Profiling relied on immunoSEQ multiplex PCR, and the TCRdb table lists in-frame clones only, not all of them. The sample carries approximately 130,000 clones, roughly 92% recorded once. This receptor was taken from an adult in good health. Sequencing was performed on peripheral blood, taken on day 0 of AZD1222 vaccination. The chain uses TRBV5-5 and TRBJ1-1; D is ambiguous. CDR3 protein: CASSLVLHTEAFF. The CDR3 coding sequence is TGTGCCAGCAGCTTGGTTCTACACACTGAAGCTTTCTTT. The variable domain in full, completed from reference TRBV5-5 and TRBJ1-1, reads DAGVTQSPTHLIKTRGQQVTLRCSPISGHKSVSWYQQVLGQGPQFIFQYYEKEERGRGNFPDRFSARQFPNYSSELNVNALLLGDSALYLCASSLVLHTEAFFGQGTRLTVV.